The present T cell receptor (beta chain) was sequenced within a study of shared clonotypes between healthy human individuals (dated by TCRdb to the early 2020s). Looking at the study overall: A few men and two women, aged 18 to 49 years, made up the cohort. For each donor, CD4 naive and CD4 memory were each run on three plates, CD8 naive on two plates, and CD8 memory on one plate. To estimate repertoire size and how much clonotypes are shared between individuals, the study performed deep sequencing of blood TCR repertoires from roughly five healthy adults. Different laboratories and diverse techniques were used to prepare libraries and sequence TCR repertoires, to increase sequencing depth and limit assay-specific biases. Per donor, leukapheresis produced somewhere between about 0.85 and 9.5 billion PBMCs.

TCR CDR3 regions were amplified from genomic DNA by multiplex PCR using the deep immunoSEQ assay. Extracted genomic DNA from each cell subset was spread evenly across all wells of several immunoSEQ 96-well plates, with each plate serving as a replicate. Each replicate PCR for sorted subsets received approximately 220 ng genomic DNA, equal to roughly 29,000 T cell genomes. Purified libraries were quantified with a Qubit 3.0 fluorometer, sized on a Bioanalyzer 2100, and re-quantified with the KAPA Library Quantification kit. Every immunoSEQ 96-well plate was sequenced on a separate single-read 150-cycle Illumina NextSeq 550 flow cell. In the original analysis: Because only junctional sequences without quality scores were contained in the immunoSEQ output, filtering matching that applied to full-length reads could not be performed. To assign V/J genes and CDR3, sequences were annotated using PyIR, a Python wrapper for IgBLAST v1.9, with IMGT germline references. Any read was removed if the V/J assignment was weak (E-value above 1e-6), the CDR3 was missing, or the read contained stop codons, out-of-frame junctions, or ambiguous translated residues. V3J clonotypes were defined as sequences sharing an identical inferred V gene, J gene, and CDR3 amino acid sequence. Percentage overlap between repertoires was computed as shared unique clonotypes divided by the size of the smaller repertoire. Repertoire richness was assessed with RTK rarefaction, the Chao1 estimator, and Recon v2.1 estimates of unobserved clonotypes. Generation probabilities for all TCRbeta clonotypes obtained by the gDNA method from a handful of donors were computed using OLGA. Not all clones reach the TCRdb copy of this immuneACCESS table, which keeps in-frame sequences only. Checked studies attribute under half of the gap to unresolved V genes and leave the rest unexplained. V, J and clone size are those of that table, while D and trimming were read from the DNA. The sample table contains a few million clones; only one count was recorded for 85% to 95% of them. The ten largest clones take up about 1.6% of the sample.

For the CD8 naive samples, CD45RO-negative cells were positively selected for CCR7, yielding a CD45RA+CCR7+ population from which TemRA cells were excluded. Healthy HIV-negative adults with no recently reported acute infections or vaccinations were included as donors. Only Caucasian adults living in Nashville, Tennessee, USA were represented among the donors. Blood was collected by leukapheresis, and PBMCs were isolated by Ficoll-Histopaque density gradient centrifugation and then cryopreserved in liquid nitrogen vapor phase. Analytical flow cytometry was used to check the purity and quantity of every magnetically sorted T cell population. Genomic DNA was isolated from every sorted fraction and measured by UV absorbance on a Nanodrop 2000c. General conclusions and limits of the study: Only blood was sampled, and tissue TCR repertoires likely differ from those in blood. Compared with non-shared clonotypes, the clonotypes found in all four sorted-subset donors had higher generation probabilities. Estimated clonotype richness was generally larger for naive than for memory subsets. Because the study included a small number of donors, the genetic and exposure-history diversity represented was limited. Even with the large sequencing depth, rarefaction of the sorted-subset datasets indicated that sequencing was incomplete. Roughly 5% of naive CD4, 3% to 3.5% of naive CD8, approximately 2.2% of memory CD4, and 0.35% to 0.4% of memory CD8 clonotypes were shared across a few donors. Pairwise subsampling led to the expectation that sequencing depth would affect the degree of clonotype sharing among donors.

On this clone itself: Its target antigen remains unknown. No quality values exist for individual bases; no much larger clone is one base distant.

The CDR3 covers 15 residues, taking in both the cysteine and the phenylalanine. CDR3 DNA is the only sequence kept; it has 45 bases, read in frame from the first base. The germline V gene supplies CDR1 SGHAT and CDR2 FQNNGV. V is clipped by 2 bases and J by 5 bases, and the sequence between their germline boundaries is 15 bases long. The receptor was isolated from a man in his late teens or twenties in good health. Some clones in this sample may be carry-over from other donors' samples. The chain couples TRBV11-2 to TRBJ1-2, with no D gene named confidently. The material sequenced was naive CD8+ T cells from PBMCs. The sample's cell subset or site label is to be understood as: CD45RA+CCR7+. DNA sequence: TGTGCCAGCAGCTTACGGGGTGGTCCGTTATATGGCTACACCTTC. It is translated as CASSLRGGPLYGYTF.